This T cell receptor (beta chain) was captured in a study of molecular identifiers for immune sequencing clone quantification. Across the whole study: The replicate experiment used RNA from about 21,000 or 97,000 naive CD8 cells. This RNA was split into five aliquots, and four of them were sequenced.

For bulk TCR libraries, previously described methods and listed TCR primers were used. TCRdb re-called the PCR reads with MiXCR, one entry per CDR3 protein. The sample has hundreds of thousands of distinct CDR3 sequences; roughly a quarter are singletons. Using 10%, 30% or 50% RNA, naive CD8 libraries were derived from approximately 20,000 to 1,000,000 sorted cells. Sorting defined naive CD8 T cells as CD8+CD4-CCR7+CD45RA+. V was pared by 6 bases and J by 8 bases, with 26 bases between. Germline assignment: CDR1 SGHNT and CDR2 YYREEE (reference sequence). This CDR3 has 16 residues. This clonotype was observed at least ten times.

This clonotype was obtained from a human donor in good health. Some libraries in this study had Jurkat cell RNA spiked in. The V gene is TRBV5-4, the J gene TRBJ1-2, with TRBD1 as a possible D gene (6 bases). Sequenced sample: naive CD8+ T cells from blood, with Jurkat cell RNA spiked in. Subset denoted: FACS-sorted CD8+CD4-CCR7+CD45RA+ naive T cells. The CDR3 spells CASTPGRLQGVGGYTF. CDR3 bases: TGTGCCAGCACACCGGGAAGGCTACAGGGAGTGGGCGGCTACACCTTC.